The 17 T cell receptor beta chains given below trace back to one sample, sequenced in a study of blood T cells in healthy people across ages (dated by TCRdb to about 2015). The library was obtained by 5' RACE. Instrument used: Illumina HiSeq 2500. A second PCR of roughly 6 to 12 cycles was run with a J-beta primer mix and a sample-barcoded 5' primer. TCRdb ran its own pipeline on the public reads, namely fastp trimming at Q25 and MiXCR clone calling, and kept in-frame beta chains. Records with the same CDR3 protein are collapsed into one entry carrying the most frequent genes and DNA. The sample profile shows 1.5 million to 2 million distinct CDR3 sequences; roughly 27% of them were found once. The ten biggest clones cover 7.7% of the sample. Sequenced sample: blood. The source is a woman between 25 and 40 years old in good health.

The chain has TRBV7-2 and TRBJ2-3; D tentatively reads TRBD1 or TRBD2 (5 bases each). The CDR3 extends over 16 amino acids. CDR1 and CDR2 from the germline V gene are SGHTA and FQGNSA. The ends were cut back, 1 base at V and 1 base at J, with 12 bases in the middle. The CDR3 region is CASSLGIRGGTDTQYF. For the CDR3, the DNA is TGTGCCAGCAGCTTAGGTATCAGAGGGGGCACAGATACGCAGTATTTT.

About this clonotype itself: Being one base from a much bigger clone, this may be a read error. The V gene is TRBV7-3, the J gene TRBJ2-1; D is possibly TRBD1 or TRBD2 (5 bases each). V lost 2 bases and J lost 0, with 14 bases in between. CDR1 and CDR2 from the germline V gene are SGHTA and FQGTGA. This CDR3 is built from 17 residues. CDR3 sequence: CASSLRPGPSSYNEQFF. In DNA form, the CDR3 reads TGTGCCAGCAGCTTACGCCCGGGACCAAGCTCCTACAATGAGCAGTTCTTC.

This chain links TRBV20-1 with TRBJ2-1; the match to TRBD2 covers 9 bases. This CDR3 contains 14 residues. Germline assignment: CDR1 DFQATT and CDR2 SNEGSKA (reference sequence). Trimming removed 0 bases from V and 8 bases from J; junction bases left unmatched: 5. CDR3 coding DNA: TGCAGTGCTAGAGAACGCGGGAGGGCCGATGAGCAGTTCTTC. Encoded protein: CSARERGRADEQFF.

The CDR3 loop reads CASSQGTRGWPQHF. In DNA, the CDR3 is TGTGCCAGCAGTCAGGGGACAAGGGGCTGGCCCCAGCATTTT. The chain couples TRBV28 to TRBJ1-5; tentatively, D is TRBD1 (6 bases). The CDR3 spans 14 residues. Trimming took off 5 bases at V and 9 bases at J, with 17 bases between the two ends. In germline, CDR1 is MDHEN, CDR2 SYDVKM.

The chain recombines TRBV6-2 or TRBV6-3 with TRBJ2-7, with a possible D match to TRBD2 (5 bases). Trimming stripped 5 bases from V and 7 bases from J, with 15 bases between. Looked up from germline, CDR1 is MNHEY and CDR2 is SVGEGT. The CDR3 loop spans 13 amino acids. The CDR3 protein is CASSKAAYNEQYF. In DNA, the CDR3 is TGTGCCAGCAGTAAAGCGGCCTACAATGAGCAGTACTTC.

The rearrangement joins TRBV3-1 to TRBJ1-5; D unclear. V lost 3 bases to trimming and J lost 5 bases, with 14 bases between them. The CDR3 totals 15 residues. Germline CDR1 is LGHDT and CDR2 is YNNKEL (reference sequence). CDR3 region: CASSQGFPGDQPQHF. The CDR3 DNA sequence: TGTGCCAGCAGCCAGGGATTCCCGGGCGATCAGCCCCAGCATTTT.

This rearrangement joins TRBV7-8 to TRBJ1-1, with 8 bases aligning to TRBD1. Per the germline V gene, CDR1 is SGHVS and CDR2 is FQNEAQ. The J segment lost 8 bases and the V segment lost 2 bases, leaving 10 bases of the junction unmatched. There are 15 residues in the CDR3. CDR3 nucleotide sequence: TGTGCCAGCAGCTTACTCCTACAGGGGGGCACCGAAGCTTTCTTT. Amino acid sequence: CASSLLLQGGTEAFF.

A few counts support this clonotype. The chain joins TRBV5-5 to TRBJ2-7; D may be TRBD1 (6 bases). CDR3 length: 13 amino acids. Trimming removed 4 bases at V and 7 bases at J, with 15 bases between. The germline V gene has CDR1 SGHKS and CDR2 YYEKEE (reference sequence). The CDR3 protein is CASSPFTGREQYF. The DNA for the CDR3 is TGTGCCAGCAGCCCATTTACAGGGAGAGAGCAGTACTTC.

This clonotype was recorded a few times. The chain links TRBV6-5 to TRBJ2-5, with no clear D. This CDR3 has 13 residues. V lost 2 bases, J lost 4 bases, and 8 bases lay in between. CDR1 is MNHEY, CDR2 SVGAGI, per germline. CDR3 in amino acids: CASSYGLSETQYF. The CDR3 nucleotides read TGTGCCAGCAGTTACGGGTTGTCAGAGACCCAGTACTTC.

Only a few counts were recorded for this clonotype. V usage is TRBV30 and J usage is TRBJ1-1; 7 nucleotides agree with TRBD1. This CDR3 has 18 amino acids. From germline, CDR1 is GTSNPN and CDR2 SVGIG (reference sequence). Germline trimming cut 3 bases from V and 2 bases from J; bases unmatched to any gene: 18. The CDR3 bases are TGTGCCTGGAGAGTAGGTTTATATGTGGGGACAGCCAACACTGAAGCTTTCTTT. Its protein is CAWRVGLYVGTANTEAFF.

The CDR3 region has the DNA TGCAGCGTTCACTGGGATGGCTACACCTTC. It translates to CSVHWDGYTF. The chain uses TRBV29-1 and TRBJ1-2; D is unclear. V lost 5 bases and J 6 bases, leaving 7 bases between the germline ends. CDR1 is SQVTM and CDR2 is ANQGSEA in the germline V gene. This CDR3 spans 10 amino acids.

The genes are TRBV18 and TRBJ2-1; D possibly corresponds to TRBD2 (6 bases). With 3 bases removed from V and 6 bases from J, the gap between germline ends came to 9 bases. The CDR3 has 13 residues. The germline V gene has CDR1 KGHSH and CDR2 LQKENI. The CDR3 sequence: CASSPGLRNEQFF. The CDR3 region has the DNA TGTGCCAGCTCACCGGGACTTCGCAATGAGCAGTTCTTC. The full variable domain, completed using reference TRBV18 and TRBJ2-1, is NAGVMQNPRHLVRRRGQEARLRCSPMKGHSHVYWYRQLPEEGLKFMVYLQKENIIDESGMPKERFSAEFPKEGPSILRIQQVVRGDSAAYFCASSPGLRNEQFFGPGTRLTVL.

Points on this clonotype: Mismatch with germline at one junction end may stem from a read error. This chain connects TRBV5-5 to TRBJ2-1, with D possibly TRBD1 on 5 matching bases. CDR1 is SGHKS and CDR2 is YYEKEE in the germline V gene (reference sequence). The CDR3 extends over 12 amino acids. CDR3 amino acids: CAGSLGLNEQFF. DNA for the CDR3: TGTGCCGGCAGCTTGGGGCTCAATGAGCAGTTCTTC. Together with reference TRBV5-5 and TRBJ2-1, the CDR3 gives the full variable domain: DAGVTQSPTHLIKTRGQQVTLRCSPISGHKSVSWYQQVLGQGPQFIFQYYEKEERGRGNFPDRFSARQFPNYSSELNVNALLLGDSALYLCAGSLGLNEQFFGPGTRLTVL.

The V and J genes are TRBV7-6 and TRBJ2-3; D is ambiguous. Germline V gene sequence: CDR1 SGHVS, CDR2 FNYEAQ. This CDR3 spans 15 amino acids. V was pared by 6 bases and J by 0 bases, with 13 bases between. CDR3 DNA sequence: TGTGCCAGCAGTCGCCTTGTGGAAAGCACAGATACGCAGTATTTT. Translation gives CASSRLVESTDTQYF.

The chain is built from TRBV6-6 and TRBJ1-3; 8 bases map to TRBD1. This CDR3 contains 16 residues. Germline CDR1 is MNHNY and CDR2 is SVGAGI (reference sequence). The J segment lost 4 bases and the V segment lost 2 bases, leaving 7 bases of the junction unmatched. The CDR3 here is CASSYGGQGSGNTIYF. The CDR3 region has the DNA TGTGCCAGCAGTTACGGTGGACAGGGTTCCGGAAACACCATATATTTT.

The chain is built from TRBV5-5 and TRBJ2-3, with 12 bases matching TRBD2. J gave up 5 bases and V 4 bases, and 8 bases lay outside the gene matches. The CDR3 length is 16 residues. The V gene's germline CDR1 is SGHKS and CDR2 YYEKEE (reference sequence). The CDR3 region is CASSASLAGGQDTQYF. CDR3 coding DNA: TGTGCCAGCAGCGCGTCTCTAGCGGGGGGGCAAGATACGCAGTATTTT.

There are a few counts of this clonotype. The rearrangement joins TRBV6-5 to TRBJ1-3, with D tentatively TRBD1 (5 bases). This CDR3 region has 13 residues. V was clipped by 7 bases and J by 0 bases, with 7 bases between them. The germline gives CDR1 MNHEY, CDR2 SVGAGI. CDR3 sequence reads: CASIGDSGNTIYF. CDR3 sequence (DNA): TGTGCCAGCATAGGGGACTCTGGAAACACCATATATTTT.